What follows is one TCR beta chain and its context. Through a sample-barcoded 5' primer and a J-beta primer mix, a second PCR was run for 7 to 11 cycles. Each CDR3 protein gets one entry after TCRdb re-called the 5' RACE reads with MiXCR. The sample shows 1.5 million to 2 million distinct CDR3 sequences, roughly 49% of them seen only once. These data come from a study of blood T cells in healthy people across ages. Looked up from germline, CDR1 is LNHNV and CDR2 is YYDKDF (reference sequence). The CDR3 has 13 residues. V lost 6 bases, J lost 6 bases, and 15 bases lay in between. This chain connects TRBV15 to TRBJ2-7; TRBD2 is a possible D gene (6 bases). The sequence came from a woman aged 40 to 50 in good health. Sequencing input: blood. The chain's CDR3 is CATRGGAGIEQYF. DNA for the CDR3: TGTGCCACCAGGGGCGGGGCAGGGATCGAGCAGTACTTC.